Below, 20 T cell receptor beta chains from the same sample are listed, as sequenced in a study of cytomegalovirus exposure and HLA in healthy donors. The PCR made use of 60 Vbeta and 13 Jbeta primers. Only in-frame clones appear in the TCRdb table, and some are missing; sequencing was by immunoSEQ multiplex PCR. The table records 200,000 or so clones, roughly 85% of them present only once. The sequenced sample was PBMCs. The receptor set was obtained from a young man in good health and CMV-seronegative.

This rearrangement joins TRBV19 to TRBJ1-5; D gene uncertain. Trimming cost V 6 bases and J 2 bases, with 17 bases left between them. Germline CDR1 reads LNHDA; CDR2 reads SQIVND (reference sequence). The CDR3 covers 16 residues. The CDR3 nucleotides read TGTGCCAGTAGCCTTTCTGGCAGTACCGGCAATCAGCCCCAGCATTTT. This encodes CASSLSGSTGNQPQHF.

CDR3 region: CASDERGPNEQFF. The CDR3 DNA is TGTGCCAGCGACGAGCGGGGCCCAAATGAGCAGTTCTTC. The chain couples TRBV7-9 to TRBJ2-1; the match to TRBD2 covers 7 bases. Per the germline V gene, CDR1 is SEHNR and CDR2 is FQNEAQ (reference sequence). The CDR3 has 13 residues. V was clipped by 8 bases and J by 7 bases; unmatched bases: 8.

The chain joins TRBV4-3 to TRBJ1-1, with D tentatively TRBD1 (5 bases). The CDR3 runs 16 residues. Looked up from germline, CDR1 is LGHNA and CDR2 is YSLEER. Between the trimmed V and J ends, which lost 0 bases and 1 base, there was a span of 12 bases. Here the CDR3 DNA reads TGCGCCAGCAGCCAAGAGGTTGGAGGGACGAACACTGAAGCTTTCTTT. Residues: CASSQEVGGTNTEAFF.

The chain has TRBV29-1 and TRBJ2-3, with unresolved D. This CDR3 is 11 amino acids long. With 6 bases removed from V and 2 bases from J, the gap between germline ends came to 6 bases. Germline lookup yields CDR1 SQVTM and CDR2 ANQGSEA. CDR3 nucleotides: TGCAGCGTGCGGTACACAGATACGCAGTATTTT. This codes for CSVRYTDTQYF.

The chain combines TRBV18 with TRBJ1-5; TRBD1 agrees at 8 bases. Germline trimming cut 6 bases from V and 1 base from J; bases unmatched to any gene: 2. The germline gives CDR1 KGHSH, CDR2 LQKENI. The CDR3 covers 14 residues. CDR3 residues: CASSRTGSNQPQHF. The CDR3 region has the DNA TGTGCCAGCTCGAGGACAGGGAGCAATCAGCCCCAGCATTTT.

The V and J genes are TRBV11-3 and TRBJ1-2, with TRBD1 as a possible D gene (5 bases). The CDR3 runs 17 residues. V lost 5 bases and J 2 bases, leaving 21 bases between the germline ends. Germline V gene data show CDR1 as SGHNT and CDR2 as YENEEA. In DNA, the CDR3 is TGTGCCAGCAGCCAAATAACCGGGACTTATATCAACTATGGCTACACCTTC. The encoded protein is CASSQITGTYINYGYTF.

The chain carries TRBV7-6 and TRBJ2-1; D might be TRBD1 (6 bases). CDR3 length equals 13 residues. Trimming took 4 bases from V and 2 from J, leaving 6 bases between them. CDR1 and CDR2 from the germline V gene are SGHVS and FNYEAQ. CDR3 protein: CASSWGPYNEQFF. The CDR3 nucleotides are TGTGCCAGCAGCTGGGGGCCCTACAATGAGCAGTTCTTC.

The chain links TRBV9 to TRBJ2-2, with a weak D call TRBD1 (5 bases). This CDR3 is 14 amino acids long. Germline CDR1 and CDR2: SGDLS and YYNGEE. Trimming shortened V by 4 bases and J by 2 bases, and 9 bases separated the two germline ends. This CDR3 reads CASSFTGNTGELFF. For the CDR3, the DNA is TGTGCCAGCAGCTTCACAGGTAACACCGGGGAGCTGTTTTTT.

This chain joins TRBV19 and TRBJ2-2; a weak D match, TRBD2 (6 bases). The CDR3 consists of 17 residues. Trimming took off 6 bases at V and 2 bases at J, with 19 bases between the two ends. Germline V CDR1 and CDR2: LNHDA, SQIVND (reference sequence). CDR3 sequence (DNA): TGTGCCAGTAGCCGAAGGTTGCGGGGCTCAAACACCGGGGAGCTGTTTTTT. It encodes CASSRRLRGSNTGELFF.

This clone was counted between two and nine times. The gene calls are TRBV19 and TRBJ2-5; 8 bases align to TRBD1. V was clipped by 4 bases and J by 2 bases; unmatched bases: 12. Germline V gene sequence: CDR1 LNHDA, CDR2 SQIVND (reference sequence). The CDR3 covers 17 residues. The CDR3, as DNA: TGTGCCAGTAGTACTCGTTTGGCAGGGGGCTTGCAAGAGACCCAGTACTTC. Its translation is CASSTRLAGGLQETQYF.

The V and J genes are TRBV5-1 and TRBJ1-5; D might be TRBD1 (5 bases). There are 15 residues in the CDR3. Deletions cut 0 bases from V and 7 bases from J, with 14 bases between. The germline gives CDR1 SGHRS, CDR2 YFSETQ. The CDR3, as DNA: TGCGCCAGCAGCTTGGACCCAGGGTCCGGACAGCCCCAGCATTTT. Translated, it gives CASSLDPGSGQPQHF. Full variable domain (remainder filled in from reference TRBV5-1 and TRBJ1-5): KAGVTQTPRYLIKTRGQQVTLSCSPISGHRSVSWYQQTPGQGLQFLFEYFSETQRNKGNFPGRFSGRQFSNSRSEMNVSTLELGDSALYLCASSLDPGSGQPQHFGDGTRLSIL.

This clone was counted only a few times. CDR3 DNA: TGTGCCAGCAGTGACGGAGGGAGCTACACTGAAGCTTTCTTT. Encoded protein: CASSDGGSYTEAFF. This sequence joins TRBV25-1 and TRBJ1-1, with unresolved D. The CDR3 consists of 14 residues. V was shortened by 3 bases and J by 3 bases, with 11 bases between the two germline ends. Germline values: CDR1 MGHDK, CDR2 SYGVNS.

The chain carries TRBV19 and TRBJ2-1, with TRBD2 identical over 10 bases. J was trimmed by 4 bases and V by 7 bases; bases with no gene match: 1. The CDR3 consists of 13 residues. Germline V gene data show CDR1 as LNHDA and CDR2 as SQIVND (reference sequence). CDR3 DNA sequence: TGTGCCAGTACTAGCGGGGGATACAATGAGCAGTTCTTC. The encoded protein is CASTSGGYNEQFF.

The chain couples TRBV11-2 to TRBJ1-1; TRBD1 agrees at 8 bases. The V gene end was trimmed by 4 bases and the J gene end by 1 base; junction bases not matched to a gene: 5. There are 15 residues in the CDR3. Looked up from germline, CDR1 is SGHAT and CDR2 is FQNNGV. The CDR3 DNA is TGTGCCAGCAGCTCCGTCGACAGGGGGAACACTGAAGCTTTCTTT. Protein: CASSSVDRGNTEAFF.

V usage is TRBV5-6 and J usage is TRBJ2-7, with D possibly matching TRBD2 (6 bases). From germline, CDR1 is SGHDT and CDR2 YYEEEE. The CDR3 runs to 15 residues. Trimming cost V 0 bases and J 0 bases, with 10 bases left between them. CDR3 loop: CASSLGGLASYEQYF. CDR3 coding DNA: TGTGCCAGCAGCTTGGGGGGACTCGCCTCCTACGAGCAGTACTTC.

V is TRBV27 and J is TRBJ1-1; D possibly corresponds to TRBD1 (5 bases). There are 13 residues in the CDR3. V lost 4 bases and J lost 1, with 7 bases in between. Germline-derived CDR1 and CDR2 are MNHEY and SMNVEV (reference sequence). This CDR3 reads CASSWGRNTEAFF. As DNA, the CDR3 is TGTGCCAGCAGTTGGGGCAGGAACACTGAAGCTTTCTTT.

This chain uses TRBV2 with TRBJ2-2, with D unresolved. Germline lookup yields CDR1 SNHLY and CDR2 FYNNEI. Trimming removed 5 bases from V and 7 bases from J, with 5 bases in between. CDR3 size: 11 residues. CDR3 nucleotides: TGTGCCAGCAGTCTAAACGGGGAGCTGTTTTTT. It translates to CASSLNGELFF.

This clone was seen once. The rearrangement joins TRBV7-3 to TRBJ1-1; a weak D match, TRBD1 (6 bases). CDR3 length: 13 amino acids. Germline V lookup: CDR1 SGHTA, CDR2 FQGTGA. The germline V and J ends were trimmed by 5 bases and 1 base, with 8 bases remaining between them. This chain's CDR3 is CASSVQGNTEAFF. For the CDR3, the DNA is TGTGCCAGCAGCGTACAGGGGAACACTGAAGCTTTCTTT.

This chain connects TRBV7-8 to TRBJ2-2; D remains unclear. The CDR3 spans 13 residues. The V gene lost 0 bases and the J gene lost 6 bases, with 5 bases spanning the gap. The germline gives CDR1 SGHVS, CDR2 FQNEAQ. The CDR3 sequence is CASSLAGPGELFF. The CDR3 DNA follows: TGTGCCAGCAGCTTAGCTGGCCCCGGGGAGCTGTTTTTT.

The chain employs TRBV6-5 and TRBJ2-7, with 7 nucleotides matching TRBD1. J was trimmed by 2 bases and V by 6 bases; bases with no gene match: 4. The CDR3 loop spans 13 amino acids. From germline, CDR1 is MNHEY and CDR2 SVGAGI. For the CDR3, the DNA is TGTGCCAGCAGAAACGGACAGGCCTACGAGCAGTACTTC. Translated, it gives CASRNGQAYEQYF.